This TCR beta chain emerged from a study of CD8 T cells in Susac syndrome. Study summary: Among the Susac syndrome patients sequenced, six had active disease and eight or nine were in remission.

In contrast to the negatively isolated CD8+ and CD4+ T cells, TEMRA cells were FACS-enriched. Notes on the study in general: Detection of Susac-specific public clones gave approximately 16 in total CD8+ repertoires and several in CD8+ TEMRA repertoires.

Random hexamers primed reverse transcription of about 0.45 to 1 ug RNA. Amplification of TCR beta CDR3 by immunoSEQ multiplex PCR spanned 54 Vbeta and 13 Jbeta. TCRdb re-called the immunoSEQ multiplex PCR reads through MiXCR, storing one row per CDR3 protein. This sample has under 90,000 distinct CDR3 sequences, with more than 85% found just once. Concerning this clonotype: Its specificity is unknown.

The sequencing sample was made of CD8+ T cells from PBMCs. This TCR was recovered from a human donor with Susac syndrome.

CDR3 region: CSVDLGLAGGSETQYF. The CDR3 DNA reads TGCAGCGTTGATTTGGGACTAGCGGGAGGGAGCGAGACCCAGTACTTC. The chain recombines TRBV29-1 with TRBJ2-5; 16 bases are a match to TRBD2. Trimming cost V 3 bases and J 5 bases; bases outside gene matches: 6. The CDR3 has 16 amino acids. The germline V gene encodes CDR1 SQVTM and CDR2 ANQGSEA.